This is a list of T cell receptor beta chains from one sample in a study of shared clonotypes between healthy human individuals. Data came from immunoSEQ multiplex PCR; TCRdb stores just in-frame clones and leaves some out. The data hold some 2,000,000 clones, with roughly 95% observed a single time. Sequenced sample: naive CD8+ T cells sorted from blood. These receptors all stem from a man younger than 35 in good health. CDR3s include the opening cysteine and the closing phenylalanine or tryptophan. The D gene is left open where the match is weak. Rows may omit the clone size; those that give it use once, few, many or a size class.

DNA: TGTGCCAGCAGCGTAGACGGCATGACCTACGAGCAGTACTTC; CDR3: CASSVDGMTYEQYF; size: NA; J: TRBJ2-7; D: NA; V: TRBV9
DNA: TGCAGCGTTGTATTATCGAGCGGGGCGGCGGACGAGCAGTACTTC; CDR3: CSVVLSSGAADEQYF; size: NA; J: TRBJ2-7; D: TRBD2; V: TRBV29-1
DNA: TGTGCCAGCAGCTACGGGACTAGCGGGAGAACCGAGCAGTACTTC; CDR3: CASSYGTSGRTEQYF; size: NA; J: TRBJ2-7; D: TRBD2; V: TRBV6-5
DNA: TGTGCCAGCAGCGCAATTCTCAGAGGAGATACGCAGTATTTT; CDR3: CASSAILRGDTQYF; size: once; J: TRBJ2-3; D: NA; V: TRBV9
DNA: TGTGCCAGCTCACCGTGGACAGAGAACACTGAAGCTTTCTTT; CDR3: CASSPWTENTEAFF; size: NA; J: TRBJ1-1; D: NA; V: TRBV18
DNA: TGTGCCAGCAGTGTACATGGGACAGGGAACCGCTACACCTTC; CDR3: CASSVHGTGNRYTF; size: NA; J: TRBJ1-2; D: TRBD1; V: TRBV25-1
DNA: TGTGCCAGCAGTACTCGGCACACACCCTCCTACAATGAGCAGTTCTTC; CDR3: CASSTRHTPSYNEQFF; size: NA; J: TRBJ2-1; D: NA; V: TRBV6-4
DNA: TGTGCCAGCAGTGACCTGACAGGGTCCCTCCAGCCCCAGCATTTT; CDR3: CASSDLTGSLQPQHF; size: NA; J: TRBJ1-5; D: TRBD1; V: TRBV6-1
DNA: TGCGCCAGCAGCTCAAGATCACGGTACGAGCAGTACTTC; CDR3: CASSSRSRYEQYF; size: NA; J: TRBJ2-7; D: NA; V: TRBV4-1
DNA: TGTGCCAGCTCACCCTACAGTGACTACGAGCAGTACTTC; CDR3: CASSPYSDYEQYF; size: NA; J: TRBJ2-7; D: NA; V: TRBV18
DNA: TGTGCCTGGAGGGGGACACCCTCCTACAATGAGCAGTTCTTC; CDR3: CAWRGTPSYNEQFF; size: once; J: TRBJ2-1; D: NA; V: TRBV30
DNA: TGTGCCAGCAGCCCCCTGGGGGGGGCCGGGGAGCTGTTTTTT; CDR3: CASSPLGGAGELFF; size: NA; J: TRBJ2-2; D: TRBD2; V: TRBV9